These 5 T cell receptor beta chains were all obtained from the same sample, sequenced in a study of follicular helper T cells after annual influenza vaccination. Time point defined: 2015-2016 season, 7 days after influenza vaccination. This table comes from immunoSEQ multiplex PCR, and its TCRdb copy is limited to in-frame clones, with some not included. The table has under 7,500 clones, 70% to 90% seen once. The sequences come from CXCR5+ CD38- circulating T follicular helper cells from blood, collected 7 days after influenza vaccination. Sample subset: circulating Tfh, non-naive CD4+CXCR5+PD-1+ (ICOS+CD38+ or ICOS-CD38-). Receptor source: an adult who received the influenza vaccine.

The J gene is TRBJ2-1, the V gene TRBV14, with D unresolved. This CDR3 region has 14 residues. From germline, CDR1 is SGHDN and CDR2 FVKESK. The V end lost 3 bases, the J end lost 0 bases, and 6 bases lay between the germline ends. CDR3 sequence reads: CASSQGSSYNEQFF. CDR3 DNA sequence: TGTGCCAGCAGCCAGGGCAGCTCCTACAATGAGCAGTTCTTC.

The rearrangement joins TRBV19 to TRBJ1-5, with D tentatively TRBD1 (6 bases). V was trimmed by 5 bases and J by 1 base, leaving 12 bases between them. The CDR3 is 15 residues long. The germline gives CDR1 LNHDA, CDR2 SQIVND (reference sequence). CDR3: CASSAQGWSNQPQHF. CDR3 nucleotides: TGTGCCAGTAGTGCCCAGGGGTGGAGCAATCAGCCCCAGCATTTT.

As concerns this clone: The junction differs from germline at one of its ends, possibly a read error. The chain recombines TRBV30 with TRBJ1-4, with 7 bases identical to TRBD1. This CDR3 has 13 residues. Germline CDR1 reads GTSNPN; CDR2 reads SVGIG (reference sequence). Here the CDR3 reads CAWNRGGGEKLFF. CDR3 nucleotide sequence: TGTGCTTGGAACAGGGGCGGGGGTGAAAAACTGTTTTTT.

Here the CDR3 DNA reads TGTGCCAGCAGCCAAGAGGCCAAAAACATTCAGTACTTC. Translation gives CASSQEAKNIQYF. V gene TRBV4-2 combines with J gene TRBJ2-4; D is ambiguous. CDR1 is LGHNA and CDR2 is YNFKEQ in the germline V gene. The CDR3 runs 13 residues. Trimming took off 0 bases at V and 1 base at J, with 1 base between the two ends.

J is TRBJ1-4 and V is TRBV27, with D possibly matching TRBD1 (6 bases). The CDR3 has 17 residues. Trimming took off 1 base at V and 7 bases at J, with 19 bases between the two ends. The V gene's germline CDR1 is MNHEY and CDR2 SMNVEV (reference sequence). CDR3 sequence: CASSLFVPQGLGEKLFF. The CDR3 DNA reads as TGTGCCAGCAGTTTATTTGTCCCACAGGGACTGGGTGAAAAACTGTTTTTT.